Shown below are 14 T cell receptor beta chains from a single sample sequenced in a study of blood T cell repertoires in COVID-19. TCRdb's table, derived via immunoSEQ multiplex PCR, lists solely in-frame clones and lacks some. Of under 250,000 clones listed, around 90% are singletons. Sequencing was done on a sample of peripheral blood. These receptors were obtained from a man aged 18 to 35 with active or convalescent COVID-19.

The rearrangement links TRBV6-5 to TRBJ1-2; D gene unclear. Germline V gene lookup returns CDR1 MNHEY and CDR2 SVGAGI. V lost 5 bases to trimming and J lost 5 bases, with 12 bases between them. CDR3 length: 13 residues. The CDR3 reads CASSLSQYYGYTF. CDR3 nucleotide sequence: TGTGCCAGCAGTCTTTCCCAGTATTATGGCTACACCTTC.

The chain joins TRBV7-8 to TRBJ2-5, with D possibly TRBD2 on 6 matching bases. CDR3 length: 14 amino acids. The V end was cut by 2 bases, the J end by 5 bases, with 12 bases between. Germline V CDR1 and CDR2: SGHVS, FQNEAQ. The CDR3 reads CASSLRSGWETQYF. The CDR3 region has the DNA TGTGCCAGCAGCTTACGGAGCGGGTGGGAGACCCAGTACTTC.

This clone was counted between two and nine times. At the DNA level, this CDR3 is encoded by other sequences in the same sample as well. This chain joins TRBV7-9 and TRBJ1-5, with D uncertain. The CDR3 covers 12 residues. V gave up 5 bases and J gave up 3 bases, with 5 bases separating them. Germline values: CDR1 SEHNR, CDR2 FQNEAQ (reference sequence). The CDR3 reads CASSLPNQPQHF. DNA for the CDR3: TGTGCCAGCAGCCTCCCCAATCAGCCCCAGCATTTT. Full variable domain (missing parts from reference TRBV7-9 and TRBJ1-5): DTGVSQNPRHKITKRGQNVTFRCDPISEHNRLYWYRQTLGQGPEFLTYFQNEAQLEKSRLLSDRFSAERPKGSFSTLEIQRTEQGDSAMYLCASSLPNQPQHFGDGTRLSIL.

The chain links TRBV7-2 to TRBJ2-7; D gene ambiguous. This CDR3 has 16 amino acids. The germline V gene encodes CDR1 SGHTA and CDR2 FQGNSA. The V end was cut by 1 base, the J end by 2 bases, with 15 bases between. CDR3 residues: CASSLGPTPAPYEQYF. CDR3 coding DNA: TGTGCCAGCAGCTTAGGGCCGACACCCGCCCCCTACGAGCAGTACTTC. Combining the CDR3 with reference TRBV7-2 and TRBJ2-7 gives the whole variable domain GAGVSQSPSNKVTEKGKDVELRCDPISGHTALYWYRQSLGQGLEFLIYFQGNSAPDKSGLPSDRFSAERTGGSVSTLTIQRTQQEDSAVYLCASSLGPTPAPYEQYFGPGTRLTVT.

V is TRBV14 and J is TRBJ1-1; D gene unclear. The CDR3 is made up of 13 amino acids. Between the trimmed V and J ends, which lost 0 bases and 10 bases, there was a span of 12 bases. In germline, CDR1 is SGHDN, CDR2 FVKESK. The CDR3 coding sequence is TGTGCCAGCAGCCAAGAGGGAGGGAGAGGAGCTTTCTTT. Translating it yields CASSQEGGRGAFF.

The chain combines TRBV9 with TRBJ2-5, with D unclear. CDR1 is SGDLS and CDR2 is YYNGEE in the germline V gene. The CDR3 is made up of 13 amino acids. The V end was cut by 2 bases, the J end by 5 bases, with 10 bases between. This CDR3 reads CASSVTPRETQYF. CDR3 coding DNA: TGTGCCAGCAGCGTGACCCCGAGGGAGACCCAGTACTTC.

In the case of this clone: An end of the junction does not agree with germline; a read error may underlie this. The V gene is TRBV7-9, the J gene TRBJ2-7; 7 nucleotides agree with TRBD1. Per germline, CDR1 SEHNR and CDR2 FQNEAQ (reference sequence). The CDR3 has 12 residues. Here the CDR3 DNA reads TGTGCCAGCAGTCGGGACAGTAAGGAGCGGAACTTC. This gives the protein CASSRDSKERNF. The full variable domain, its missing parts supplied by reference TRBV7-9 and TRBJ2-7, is DTGVSQNPRHKITKRGQNVTFRCDPISEHNRLYWYRQTLGQGPEFLTYFQNEAQLEKSRLLSDRFSAERPKGSFSTLEIQRTEQGDSAMYLCASSRDSKERNFGPGTRLTVT.

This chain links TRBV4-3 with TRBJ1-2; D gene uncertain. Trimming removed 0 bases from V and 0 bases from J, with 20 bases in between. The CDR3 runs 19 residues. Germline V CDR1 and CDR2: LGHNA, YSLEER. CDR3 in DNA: TGCGCCAGCAGCCAAGAACTAGGGTCAAGGGCAGGCCCTAACTATGGCTACACCTTC. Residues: CASSQELGSRAGPNYGYTF.

The CDR3 nucleotides are TGTGCCAGCAGTCCCGGACTCGGAAAAACAGATACGCAGTATTTT. Translation gives CASSPGLGKTDTQYF. This chain joins TRBV6-2 or TRBV6-3 and TRBJ2-3; D possibly corresponds to TRBD2 (5 bases). This CDR3 is 15 amino acids long. Trimming stripped 5 bases from V and 3 bases from J, with 15 bases between. The V gene's germline CDR1 is MNHEY and CDR2 SVGEGT.

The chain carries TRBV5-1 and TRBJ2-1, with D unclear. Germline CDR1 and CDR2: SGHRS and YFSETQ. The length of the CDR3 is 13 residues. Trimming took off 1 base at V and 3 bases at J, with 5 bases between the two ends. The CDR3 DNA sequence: TGCGCCAGCAGCTTGACGGTCTACAATGAGCAGTTCTTC. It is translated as CASSLTVYNEQFF.

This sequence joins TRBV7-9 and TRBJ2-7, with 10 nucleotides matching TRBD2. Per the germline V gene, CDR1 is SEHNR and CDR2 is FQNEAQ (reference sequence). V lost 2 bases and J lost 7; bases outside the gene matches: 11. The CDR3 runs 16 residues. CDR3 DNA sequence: TGTGCCAGCAGCTTATGGCCTAGCGGGAGTATAGAAGAGCAGTACTTC. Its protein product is CASSLWPSGSIEEQYF.

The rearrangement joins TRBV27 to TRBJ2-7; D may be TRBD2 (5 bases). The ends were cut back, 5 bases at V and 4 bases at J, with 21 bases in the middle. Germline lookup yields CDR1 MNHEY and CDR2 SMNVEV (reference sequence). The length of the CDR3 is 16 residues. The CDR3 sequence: CASSTPVELVLYEQYF. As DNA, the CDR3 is TGTGCCAGCAGTACGCCTGTGGAACTAGTTCTATACGAGCAGTACTTC.

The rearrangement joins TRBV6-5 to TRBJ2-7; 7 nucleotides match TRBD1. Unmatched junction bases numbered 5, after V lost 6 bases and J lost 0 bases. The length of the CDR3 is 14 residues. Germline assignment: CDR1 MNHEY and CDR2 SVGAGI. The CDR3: CASRTGVSSYEQYF. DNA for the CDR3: TGTGCCAGCAGAACAGGGGTAAGCTCCTACGAGCAGTACTTC.

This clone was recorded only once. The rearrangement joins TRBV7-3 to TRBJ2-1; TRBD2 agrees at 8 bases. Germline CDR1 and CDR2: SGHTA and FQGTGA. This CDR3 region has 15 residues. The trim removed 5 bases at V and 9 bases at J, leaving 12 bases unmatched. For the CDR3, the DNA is TGTGCCAGCAGCATGGGGGTAGCGGGGATAGGTGAGCAGTTCTTC. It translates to CASSMGVAGIGEQFF. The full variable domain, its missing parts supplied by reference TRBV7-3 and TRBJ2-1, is GAGVSQTPSNKVTEKGKYVELRCDPISGHTALYWYRQSLGQGPEFLIYFQGTGAADDSGLPNDRFFAVRPEGSVSTLKIQRTERGDSAVYLCASSMGVAGIGEQFFGPGTRLTVL.